Below are 17 T cell receptor beta chains sequenced from a single sample in a study of blood T cell repertoires in COVID-19. Clones were sequenced by immunoSEQ multiplex PCR, and TCRdb holds only the in-frame ones, with some missing. The table has 110,000 to 150,000 clones, approximately 90% seen once. Sequenced material: peripheral blood. These receptors all stem from a woman aged 55-70 years with active COVID-19.

The CDR3 region is CASSLTDRAWQYF. CDR3 sequence (DNA): TGTGCCAGCAGCTTGACGGACAGGGCTTGGCAGTACTTC. The J gene is TRBJ2-7, the V gene TRBV7-8; 8 positions agree with TRBD1. The CDR3 runs to 13 residues. With 3 bases clipped from V and 9 bases from J, the junction kept 7 bases outside the gene matches. Germline values: CDR1 SGHVS, CDR2 FQNEAQ.

The V gene is TRBV3-1 (or the pseudogene TRBV3-2), the J gene TRBJ2-1, with 7 bases lining up with TRBD1. With 3 bases clipped from V and 8 bases from J, the junction kept 13 bases outside the gene matches. This CDR3 spans 16 amino acids. Looked up from germline, CDR1 is LGHDT and CDR2 is YNNKEL (reference sequence). The DNA for the CDR3 is TGTGCCAGCAGCCAGGACGACAGGGAACTACACCATGAGCAGTTCTTC. Amino acid sequence: CASSQDDRELHHEQFF.

DNA of the CDR3: TGTGCCAGTAGCAGCACCGGGACAGGCGCAGGGGGAGATACGCAGTATTTT. Translated: CASSSTGTGAGGDTQYF. The V and J genes are TRBV19 and TRBJ2-3; 8 bases are shared with TRBD1. Germline CDR1 LNHDA, CDR2 SQIVND (reference sequence). The CDR3 contains 17 residues. Germline trimming cut 6 bases from V and 5 bases from J; bases unmatched to any gene: 16.

The chain uses TRBV6-5 and TRBJ1-4; D not resolved. Germline CDR1 and CDR2: MNHEY and SVGAGI. V lost 6 bases and J lost 0, with 14 bases in between. The CDR3 has 16 amino acids. The CDR3 loop is CASRYHPVATNEKLFF. Written as DNA, the CDR3 is TGTGCCAGCAGATACCACCCGGTTGCAACTAATGAAAAACTGTTTTTT.

The chain is built from TRBV4-3 and TRBJ2-2; 7 nucleotides align to TRBD2. Germline trimming cut 1 base from V and 4 bases from J; bases unmatched to any gene: 6. The CDR3 contains 16 residues. Germline lookup yields CDR1 LGHNA and CDR2 YSLEER. CDR3 bases: TGCGCCAGCAGCCAAGGTACAGCGGGGATCACCGGGGAGCTGTTTTTT. This gives the protein CASSQGTAGITGELFF.

The chain carries TRBV5-4 and TRBJ1-2; 10 positions match TRBD1. The germline V gene encodes CDR1 SGHNT and CDR2 YYREEE (reference sequence). This CDR3 has 13 residues. Trimming took 7 bases from V and 4 from J; bases not matched to a gene: 4. The CDR3 nucleotides read TGTGCCAGCCGGACAGGGGGAGGCTATGGCTACACCTTC. Amino acid sequence: CASRTGGGYGYTF. Complete variable domain (other parts from reference TRBV5-4 and TRBJ1-2): ETGVTQSPTHLIKTRGQQVTLRCSSQSGHNTVSWYQQALGQGPQFIFQYYREEENGRGNFPPRFSGLQFPNYSSELNVNALELDDSALYLCASRTGGGYGYTFGSGTRLTVV.

J is TRBJ2-7 and V is TRBV18, with 10 positions matching TRBD2. The V gene's germline CDR1 is KGHSH and CDR2 LQKENI. V lost 3 bases to trimming and J lost 0 bases; unmatched junction nucleotides: 8. The CDR3 is 17 amino acids. The CDR3 here is CASSPSRGTSDSYEQYF. The CDR3 DNA follows: TGTGCCAGCTCACCTTCCCGCGGGACTAGCGACTCCTACGAGCAGTACTTC.

V usage is TRBV18 and J usage is TRBJ2-3, with D uncertain. Germline lookup yields CDR1 KGHSH and CDR2 LQKENI. V was shortened by 2 bases and J by 1 base, with 7 bases between the two germline ends. CDR3 length: 14 amino acids. CDR3 residues: CASSPRERTDTQYF. The CDR3, as DNA: TGTGCCAGCTCACCAAGAGAGCGCACAGATACGCAGTATTTT.

The genes are TRBV6-2 or TRBV6-3 and TRBJ1-1; 8 positions agree with TRBD1. The V and J ends lost 4 bases and 1 base, in that order; junction bases with no gene match: 8. Looked up from germline, CDR1 is MNHEY and CDR2 is SVGEGT. The CDR3 consists of 16 residues. CDR3 amino acids: CASSSSRTGRNTEAFF. As DNA, the CDR3 is TGTGCCAGCAGTTCCAGCAGGACAGGGAGGAACACTGAAGCTTTCTTT.

Here the CDR3 reads CASSAGEGWVDEQFF. The CDR3 DNA reads TGTGCCAGCTCGGCGGGAGAAGGCTGGGTGGATGAGCAGTTCTTC. V and J are TRBV9 and TRBJ2-1; 7 nucleotides line up with TRBD2. Germline CDR1 and CDR2: SGDLS and YYNGEE. V dropped 7 bases and J dropped 8; count of bases not matched to a gene: 15. CDR3 length equals 15 residues.

The V gene is TRBV27, the J gene TRBJ2-3; TRBD2 matches at 7 bases. Trimming cost V 10 bases and J 6 bases; bases outside gene matches: 16. Germline CDR1 is MNHEY and CDR2 is SMNVEV (reference sequence). CDR3 length equals 15 residues. This CDR3 reads CATRGNGAGRDTQYF. CDR3 bases: TGTGCCACCCGAGGGAACGGAGCGGGGAGGGATACGCAGTATTTT.

The V and J genes are TRBV4-3 and TRBJ2-5; weak D call: TRBD2 (5 bases). V lost 0 bases and J lost 2, with 19 bases in between. This CDR3 comprises 18 residues. Germline V gene data show CDR1 as LGHNA and CDR2 as YSLEER. CDR3 residues: CASSQELGARVGQETQYF. In DNA form, the CDR3 reads TGCGCCAGCAGCCAAGAACTAGGAGCTAGGGTGGGTCAAGAGACCCAGTACTTC.

The V and J genes are TRBV6-2 or TRBV6-3 and TRBJ1-1; 7 bases match TRBD1. This CDR3 is built from 15 residues. Germline lookup yields CDR1 MNHEY and CDR2 SVGEGT. V trimming: 6 bases; J trimming: 6 bases; junction bases outside the gene matches: 13. The CDR3 reads CASSPSFDRVAEAFF. The CDR3 DNA sequence: TGTGCCAGCAGCCCCTCCTTCGACAGGGTCGCTGAAGCTTTCTTT.

The chain joins TRBV7-9 to TRBJ2-7; TRBD2 is a possible D gene (6 bases). The germline V and J ends were trimmed by 6 bases and 2 bases, with 17 bases remaining between them. The CDR3 sequence is 15 residues long. The V gene's germline CDR1 is SEHNR and CDR2 FQNEAQ (reference sequence). The CDR3 loop is CASSLGGLGTYEQYF. CDR3 coding DNA: TGTGCCAGCAGTTTGGGGGGACTGGGGACCTACGAGCAGTACTTC.

The chain employs TRBV5-5 and TRBJ2-2; tentative D call: TRBD1 (6 bases). V was trimmed by 3 bases and J by 3 bases, leaving 18 bases between them. Germline V CDR1 and CDR2: SGHKS, YYEKEE (reference sequence). CDR3 length: 17 amino acids. The CDR3: CASSSFDRPWDTGELFF. The CDR3 region has the DNA TGTGCCAGCAGCTCCTTCGACAGGCCCTGGGACACCGGGGAGCTGTTTTTT.

The genes are TRBV28 and TRBJ2-7; D unclear. Trimming pared 5 bases from V and 2 bases from J, leaving 10 bases between. CDR3 length: 13 residues. CDR1 MDHEN and CDR2 SYDVKM come from the germline V gene. CDR3 sequence (DNA): TGTGCCAGCAGTATAACAGTACCCTACGAGCAGTACTTC. Translated: CASSITVPYEQYF.

The V and J genes are TRBV28 and TRBJ1-2, with D uncertain. Trimming cost V 8 bases and J 0 bases, with 13 bases left between them. The CDR3 sequence is 14 residues long. The germline gives CDR1 MDHEN, CDR2 SYDVKM. The CDR3 loop is CASSPYSANYGYTF. CDR3 DNA: TGTGCCAGCTCTCCCTACTCCGCTAACTATGGCTACACCTTC.